This record looks at one TCR beta chain sequence and its context. What it binds is unknown. This record comes from a study of Graves' ophthalmopathy and Graves' hyperthyroidism. Other autoimmune diseases, uncontrolled infections, pregnancy and lactation each led to patient exclusion. Diagnosis was based on clinical symptoms, serum thyroxine, TRAb, thyroid ultrasound and orbital computed tomography. The sequenced template was RNA, covering the TCR beta CDR3 region. HTBI-primed RT-PCR formed the first round, and a multiplex PCR formed the second. From the multiplex PCR reads, TCRdb called clonotypes with MiXCR, one entry per CDR3 protein. This table holds over a million distinct CDR3 sequences, about 35% found once. The study, taken as a whole, reports: In blood, most expanded thyroid clonotypes above 0.001 frequency were also detected. Between ophthalmopathy and stable hyperthyroidism, a 13-signature model drew a separation with 87.88% sensitivity and about 81% specificity.

Trimming pared 1 base from V and 6 bases from J, leaving 15 bases between. The CDR3 is made up of 15 amino acids. CDR1 is SGHTA and CDR2 is FQGNSA in the germline V gene. This sequence originates from an adult man with Graves' hyperthyroidism. The specimen sequenced was peripheral blood or thyroid tissue (not recorded which). The rearrangement uses TRBV7-2 and TRBJ1-1; D may be TRBD1 (6 bases). The CDR3 DNA is TGTGCCAGCAGCTTAGGGGGGCGCGGATCCTCTGAAGCTTTCTTT. It translates to CASSLGGRGSSEAFF.